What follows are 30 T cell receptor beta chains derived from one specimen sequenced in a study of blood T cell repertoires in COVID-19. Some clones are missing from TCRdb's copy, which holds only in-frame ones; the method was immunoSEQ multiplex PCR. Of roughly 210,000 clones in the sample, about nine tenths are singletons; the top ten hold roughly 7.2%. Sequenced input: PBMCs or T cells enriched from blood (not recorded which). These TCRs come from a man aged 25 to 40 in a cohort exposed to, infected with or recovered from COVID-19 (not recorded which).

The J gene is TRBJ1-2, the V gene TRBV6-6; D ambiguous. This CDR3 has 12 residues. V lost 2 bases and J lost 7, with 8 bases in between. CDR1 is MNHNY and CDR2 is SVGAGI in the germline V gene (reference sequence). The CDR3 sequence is CASSYETGGYTF. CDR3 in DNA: TGTGCCAGCAGTTACGAAACTGGTGGCTACACCTTC.

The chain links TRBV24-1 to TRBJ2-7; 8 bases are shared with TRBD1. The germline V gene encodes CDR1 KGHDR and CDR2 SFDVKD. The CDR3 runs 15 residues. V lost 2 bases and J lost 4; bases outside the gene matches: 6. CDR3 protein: CATSDSGGDVYEQYF. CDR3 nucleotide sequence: TGTGCCACCAGTGATTCAGGGGGCGACGTTTACGAGCAGTACTTC.

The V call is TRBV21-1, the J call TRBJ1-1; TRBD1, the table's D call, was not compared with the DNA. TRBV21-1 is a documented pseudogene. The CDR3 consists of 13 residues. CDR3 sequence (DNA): TGTGCCAGCAGCAGACGGACACTCACTGAAGCTTTCTTT. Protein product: CASSRRTLTEAFF.

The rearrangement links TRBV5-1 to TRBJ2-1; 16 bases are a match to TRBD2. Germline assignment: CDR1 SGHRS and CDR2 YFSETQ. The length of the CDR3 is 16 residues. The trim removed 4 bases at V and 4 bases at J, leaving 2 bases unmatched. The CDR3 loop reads CASSPGLAGGYNEQFF. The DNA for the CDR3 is TGCGCCAGCAGCCCGGGACTAGCGGGAGGGTACAATGAGCAGTTCTTC.

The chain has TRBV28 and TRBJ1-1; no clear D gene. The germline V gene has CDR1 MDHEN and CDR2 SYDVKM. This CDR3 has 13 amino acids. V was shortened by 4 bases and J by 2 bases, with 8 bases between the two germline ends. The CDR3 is CASSSTENTEAFF. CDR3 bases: TGTGCCAGCAGTTCAACAGAAAACACTGAAGCTTTCTTT.

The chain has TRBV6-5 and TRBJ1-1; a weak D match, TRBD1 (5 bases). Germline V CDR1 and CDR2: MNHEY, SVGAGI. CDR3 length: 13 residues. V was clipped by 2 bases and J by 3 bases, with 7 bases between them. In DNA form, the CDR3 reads TGTGCCAGCAGTTACGGGGGGTACACTGAAGCTTTCTTT. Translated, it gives CASSYGGYTEAFF.

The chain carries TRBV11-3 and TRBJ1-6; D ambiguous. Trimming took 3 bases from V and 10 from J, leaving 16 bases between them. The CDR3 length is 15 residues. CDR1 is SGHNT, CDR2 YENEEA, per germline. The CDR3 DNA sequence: TGTGCCAGCAGCTTCCACACTATCTATTTGTCACCCCTCCACTTT. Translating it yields CASSFHTIYLSPLHF.

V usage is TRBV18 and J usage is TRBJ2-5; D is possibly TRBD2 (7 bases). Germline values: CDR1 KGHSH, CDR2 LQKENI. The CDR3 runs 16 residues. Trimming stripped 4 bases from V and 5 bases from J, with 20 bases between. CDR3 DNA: TGTGCCAGCTCACAGCGGCTAGGGGGAGGGCCGGAGACCCAGTACTTC. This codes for CASSQRLGGGPETQYF.

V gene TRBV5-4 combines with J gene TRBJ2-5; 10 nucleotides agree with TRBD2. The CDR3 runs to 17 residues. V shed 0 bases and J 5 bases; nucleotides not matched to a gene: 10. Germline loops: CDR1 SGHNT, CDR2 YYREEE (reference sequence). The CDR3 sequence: CASSLAGLAFFSETQYF. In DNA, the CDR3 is TGTGCCAGCAGCTTGGCGGGACTAGCGTTTTTCTCGGAGACCCAGTACTTC.

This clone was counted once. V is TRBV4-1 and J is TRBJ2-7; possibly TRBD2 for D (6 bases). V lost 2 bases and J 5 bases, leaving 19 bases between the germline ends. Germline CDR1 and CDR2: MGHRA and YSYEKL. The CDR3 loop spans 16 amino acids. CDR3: CASSQSGVGGFDEQYF. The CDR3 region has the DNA TGCGCCAGCAGCCAATCGGGGGTTGGGGGGTTCGACGAGCAGTACTTC.

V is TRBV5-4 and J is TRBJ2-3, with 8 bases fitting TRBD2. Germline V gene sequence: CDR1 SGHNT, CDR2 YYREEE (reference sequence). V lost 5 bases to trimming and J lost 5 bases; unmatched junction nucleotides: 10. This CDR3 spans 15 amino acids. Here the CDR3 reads CASRRDLAGLDTQYF. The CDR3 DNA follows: TGTGCCAGCAGACGAGACTTAGCGGGACTAGATACGCAGTATTTT. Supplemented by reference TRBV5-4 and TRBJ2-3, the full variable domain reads ETGVTQSPTHLIKTRGQQVTLRCSSQSGHNTVSWYQQALGQGPQFIFQYYREEENGRGNFPPRFSGLQFPNYSSELNVNALELDDSALYLCASRRDLAGLDTQYFGPGTRLTVL.

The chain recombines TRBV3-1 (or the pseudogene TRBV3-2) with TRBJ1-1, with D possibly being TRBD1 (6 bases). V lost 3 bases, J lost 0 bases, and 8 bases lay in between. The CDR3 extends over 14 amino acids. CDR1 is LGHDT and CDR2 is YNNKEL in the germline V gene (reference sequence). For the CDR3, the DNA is TGTGCCAGCAGCCATCGGACAGTGAACACTGAAGCTTTCTTT. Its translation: CASSHRTVNTEAFF.

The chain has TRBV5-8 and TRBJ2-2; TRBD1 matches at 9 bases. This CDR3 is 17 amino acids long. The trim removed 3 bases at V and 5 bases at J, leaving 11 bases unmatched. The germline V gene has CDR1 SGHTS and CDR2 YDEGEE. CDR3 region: CASSSDRGPYGTGELFF. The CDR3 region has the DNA TGTGCCAGCAGCTCGGACAGGGGTCCCTATGGGACCGGGGAGCTGTTTTTT.

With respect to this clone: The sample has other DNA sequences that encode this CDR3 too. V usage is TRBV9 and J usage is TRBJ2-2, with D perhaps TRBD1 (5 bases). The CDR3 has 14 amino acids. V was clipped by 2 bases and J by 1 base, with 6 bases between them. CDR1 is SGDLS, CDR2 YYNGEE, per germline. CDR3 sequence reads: CASSVTGNTGELFF. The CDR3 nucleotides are TGTGCCAGCAGCGTTACAGGGAACACCGGGGAGCTGTTTTTT.

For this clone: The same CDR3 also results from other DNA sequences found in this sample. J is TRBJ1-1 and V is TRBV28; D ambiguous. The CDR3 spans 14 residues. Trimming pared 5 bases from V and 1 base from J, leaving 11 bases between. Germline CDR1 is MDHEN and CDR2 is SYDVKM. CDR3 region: CASSPPRGNTEAFF. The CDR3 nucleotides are TGTGCCAGCAGTCCGCCCCGAGGGAACACTGAAGCTTTCTTT. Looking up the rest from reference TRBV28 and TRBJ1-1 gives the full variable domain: DVKVTQSSRYLVKRTGEKVFLECVQDMDHENMFWYRQDPGLGLRLIYFSYDVKMKEKGDIPEGYSVSREKKERFSLILESASTNQTSMYLCASSPPRGNTEAFFGQGTRLTVV.

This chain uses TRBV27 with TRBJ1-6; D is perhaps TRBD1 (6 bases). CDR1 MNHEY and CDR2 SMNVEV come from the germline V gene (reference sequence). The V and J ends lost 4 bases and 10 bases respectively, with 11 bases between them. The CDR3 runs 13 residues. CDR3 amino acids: CASSSRGRSPLHF. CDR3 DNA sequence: TGTGCCAGCAGTTCCAGGGGTCGGTCACCCCTCCACTTT.

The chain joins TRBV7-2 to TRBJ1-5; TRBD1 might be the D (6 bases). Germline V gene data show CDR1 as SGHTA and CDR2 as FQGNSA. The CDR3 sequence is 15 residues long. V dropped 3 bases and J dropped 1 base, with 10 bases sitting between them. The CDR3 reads CASSFKGVSNQPQHF. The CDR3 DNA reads TGTGCCAGCAGCTTTAAGGGGGTAAGCAATCAGCCCCAGCATTTT.

CDR3 loop: CASSALDRGDYEQYF. DNA of the CDR3: TGTGCCAGCAGCGCACTTGACAGGGGCGACTACGAGCAGTACTTC. J is TRBJ2-7 and V is TRBV5-4; TRBD1 aligns across 8 bases. This CDR3 is 15 amino acids long. V lost 4 bases to trimming and J lost 3 bases; unmatched junction nucleotides: 9. The germline V gene encodes CDR1 SGHNT and CDR2 YYREEE (reference sequence).

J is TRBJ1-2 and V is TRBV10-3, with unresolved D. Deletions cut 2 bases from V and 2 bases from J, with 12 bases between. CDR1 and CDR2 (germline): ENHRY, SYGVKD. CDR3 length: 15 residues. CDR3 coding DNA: TGTGCCATCAGTGAGGGTCGCGTCGGGAACTATGGCTACACCTTC. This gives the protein CAISEGRVGNYGYTF.

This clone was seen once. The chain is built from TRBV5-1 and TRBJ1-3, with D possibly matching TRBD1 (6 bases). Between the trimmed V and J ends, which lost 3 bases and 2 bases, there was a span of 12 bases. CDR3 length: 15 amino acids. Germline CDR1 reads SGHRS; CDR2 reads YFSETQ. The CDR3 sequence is CASSWNRETGNTIYF. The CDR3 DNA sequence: TGCGCCAGCAGCTGGAACAGGGAAACTGGAAACACCATATATTTT.

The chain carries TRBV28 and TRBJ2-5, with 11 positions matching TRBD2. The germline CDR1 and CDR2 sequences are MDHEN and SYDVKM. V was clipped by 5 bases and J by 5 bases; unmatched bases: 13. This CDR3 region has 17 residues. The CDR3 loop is CASSASGTSGPWETQYF. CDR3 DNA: TGTGCCAGCAGTGCCTCGGGGACTAGCGGTCCGTGGGAGACCCAGTACTTC.

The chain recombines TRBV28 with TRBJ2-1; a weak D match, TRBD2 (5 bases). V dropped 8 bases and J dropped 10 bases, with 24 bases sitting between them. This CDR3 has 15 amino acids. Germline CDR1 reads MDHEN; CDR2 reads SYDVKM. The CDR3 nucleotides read TGTGCCAGCGGAGGTGGGCAGAGTCGGCGAGGAGAGCAGTTCTTC. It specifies CASGGGQSRRGEQFF.

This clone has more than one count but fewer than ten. The CDR3 is CASTVGPEVDTQYF. CDR3 nucleotides: TGTGCCAGCACCGTCGGCCCCGAGGTGGATACGCAGTATTTT. The rearrangement joins TRBV5-4 to TRBJ2-3, with D uncertain. CDR3 length: 14 residues. The ends were cut back, 6 bases at V and 6 bases at J, with 17 bases in the middle. CDR1 and CDR2 from the germline V gene are SGHNT and YYREEE (reference sequence).

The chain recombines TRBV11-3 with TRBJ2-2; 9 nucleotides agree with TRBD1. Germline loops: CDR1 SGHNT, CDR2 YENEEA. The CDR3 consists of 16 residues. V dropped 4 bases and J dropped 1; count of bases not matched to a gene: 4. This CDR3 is CASSSDRGGNTGELFF. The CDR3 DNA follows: TGTGCCAGCAGCTCCGACAGGGGGGGGAACACCGGGGAGCTGTTTTTT.

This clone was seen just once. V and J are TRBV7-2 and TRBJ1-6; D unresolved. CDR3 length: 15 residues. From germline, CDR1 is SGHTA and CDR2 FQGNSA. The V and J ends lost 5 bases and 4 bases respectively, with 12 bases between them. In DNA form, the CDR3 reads TGTGCCAGCAGCGTCCGGGTTTCTTATAATTCACCCCTCCACTTT. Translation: CASSVRVSYNSPLHF.

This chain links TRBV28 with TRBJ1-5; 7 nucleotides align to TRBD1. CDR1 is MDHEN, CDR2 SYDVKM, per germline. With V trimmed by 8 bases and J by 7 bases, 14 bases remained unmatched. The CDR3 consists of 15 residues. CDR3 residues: CASWGEEGAGQPQHF. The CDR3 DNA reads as TGTGCCAGCTGGGGGGAGGAGGGGGCAGGGCAGCCCCAGCATTTT.

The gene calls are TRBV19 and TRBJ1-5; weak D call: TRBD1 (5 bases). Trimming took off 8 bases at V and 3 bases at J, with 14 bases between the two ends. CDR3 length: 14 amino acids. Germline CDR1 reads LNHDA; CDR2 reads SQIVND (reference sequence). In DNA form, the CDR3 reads TGTGCCAGTCAATTGGGGGGTACCAATCAGCCCCAGCATTTT. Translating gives CASQLGGTNQPQHF.

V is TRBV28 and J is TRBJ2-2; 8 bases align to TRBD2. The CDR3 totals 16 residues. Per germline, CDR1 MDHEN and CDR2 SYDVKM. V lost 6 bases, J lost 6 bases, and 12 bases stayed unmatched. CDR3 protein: CASSRGAGGLSGELFF. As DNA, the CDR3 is TGTGCCAGCAGCCGGGGGGCGGGAGGTTTATCCGGGGAGCTGTTTTTT. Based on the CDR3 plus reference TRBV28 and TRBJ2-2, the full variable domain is DVKVTQSSRYLVKRTGEKVFLECVQDMDHENMFWYRQDPGLGLRLIYFSYDVKMKEKGDIPEGYSVSREKKERFSLILESASTNQTSMYLCASSRGAGGLSGELFFGEGSRLTVL.

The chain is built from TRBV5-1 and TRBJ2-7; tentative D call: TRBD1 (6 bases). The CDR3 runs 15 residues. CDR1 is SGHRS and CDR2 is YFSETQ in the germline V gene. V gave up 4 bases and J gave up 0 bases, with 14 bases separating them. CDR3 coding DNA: TGCGCCAGCAGCCTTCAGGGGACGAGCTCCTACGAGCAGTACTTC. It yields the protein CASSLQGTSSYEQYF. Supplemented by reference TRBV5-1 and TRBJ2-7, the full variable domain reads KAGVTQTPRYLIKTRGQQVTLSCSPISGHRSVSWYQQTPGQGLQFLFEYFSETQRNKGNFPGRFSGRQFSNSRSEMNVSTLELGDSALYLCASSLQGTSSYEQYFGPGTRLTVT.

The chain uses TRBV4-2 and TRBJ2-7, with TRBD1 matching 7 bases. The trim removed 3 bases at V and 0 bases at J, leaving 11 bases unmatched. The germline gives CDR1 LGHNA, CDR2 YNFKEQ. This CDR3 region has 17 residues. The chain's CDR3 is CASSHLSDRRDSYEQYF. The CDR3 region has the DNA TGTGCCAGCAGCCACTTATCGGACAGGAGAGACTCCTACGAGCAGTACTTC.